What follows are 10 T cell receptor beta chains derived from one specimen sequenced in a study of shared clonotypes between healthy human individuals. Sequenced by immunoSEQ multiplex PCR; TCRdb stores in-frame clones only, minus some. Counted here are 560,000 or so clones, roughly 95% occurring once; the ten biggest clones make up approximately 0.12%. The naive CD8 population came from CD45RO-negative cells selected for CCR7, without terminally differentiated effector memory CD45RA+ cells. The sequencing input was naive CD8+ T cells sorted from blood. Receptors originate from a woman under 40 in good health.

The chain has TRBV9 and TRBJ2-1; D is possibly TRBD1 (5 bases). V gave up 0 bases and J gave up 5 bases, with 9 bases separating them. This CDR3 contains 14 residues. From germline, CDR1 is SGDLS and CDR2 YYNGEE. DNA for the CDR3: TGTGCCAGCAGCGTAGATGTCAGGGACAATGAGCAGTTCTTC. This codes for CASSVDVRDNEQFF.

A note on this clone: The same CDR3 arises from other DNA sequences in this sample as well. CDR3 nucleotides: TGTGCCAGCAGCGACTATGGCTACACCTTC. As protein: CASSDYGYTF. This chain joins TRBV2 and TRBJ1-2, with unresolved D. Trimming cost V 6 bases and J 3 bases, with 2 bases left between them. The CDR3 is 10 amino acids. Germline assignment: CDR1 SNHLY and CDR2 FYNNEI.

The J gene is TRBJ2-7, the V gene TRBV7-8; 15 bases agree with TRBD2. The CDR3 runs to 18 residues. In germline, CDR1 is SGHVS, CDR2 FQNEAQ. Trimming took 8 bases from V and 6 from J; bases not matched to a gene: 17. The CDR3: CASSLPRTSGRASGEQYF. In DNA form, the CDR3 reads TGTGCCAGCTCCCTCCCGAGGACTAGCGGGAGGGCCTCGGGCGAGCAGTACTTC.

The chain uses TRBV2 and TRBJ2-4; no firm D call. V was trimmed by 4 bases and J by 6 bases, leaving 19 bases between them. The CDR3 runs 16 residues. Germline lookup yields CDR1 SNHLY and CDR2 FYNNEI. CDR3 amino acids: CASSALSSSPLNIQYF. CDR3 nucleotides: TGTGCCAGCAGTGCCCTATCGTCGAGTCCTCTAAACATTCAGTACTTC. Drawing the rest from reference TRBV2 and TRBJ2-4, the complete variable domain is EPEVTQTPSHQVTQMGQEVILRCVPISNHLYFYWYRQILGQKVEFLVSFYNNEISEKSEIFDDQFSVERPDGSNFTLKIRSTKLEDSAMYFCASSALSSSPLNIQYFGAGTRLSVL.

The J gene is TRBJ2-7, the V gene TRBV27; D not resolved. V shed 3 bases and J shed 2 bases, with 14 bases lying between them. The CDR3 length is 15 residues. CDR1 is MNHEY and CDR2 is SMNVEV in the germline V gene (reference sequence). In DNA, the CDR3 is TGTGCCAGCAGTTTTCGAGCGAACGCGCCCTACGAGCAGTACTTC. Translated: CASSFRANAPYEQYF.

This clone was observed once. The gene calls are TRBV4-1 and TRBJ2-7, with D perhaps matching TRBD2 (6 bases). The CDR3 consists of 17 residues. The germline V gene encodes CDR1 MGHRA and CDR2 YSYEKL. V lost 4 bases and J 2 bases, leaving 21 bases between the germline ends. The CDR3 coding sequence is TGCGCCAGCAGCCGAACGAGGCAAGCGGGTAAAGCCTACGAGCAGTACTTC. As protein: CASSRTRQAGKAYEQYF.

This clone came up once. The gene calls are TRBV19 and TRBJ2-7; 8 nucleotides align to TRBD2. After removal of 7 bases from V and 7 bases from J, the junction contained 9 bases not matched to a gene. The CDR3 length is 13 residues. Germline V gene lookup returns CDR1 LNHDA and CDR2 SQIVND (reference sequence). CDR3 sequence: CASNVGLGDEQYF. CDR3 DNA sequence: TGTGCCAGTAATGTGGGACTAGGGGATGAGCAGTACTTC.

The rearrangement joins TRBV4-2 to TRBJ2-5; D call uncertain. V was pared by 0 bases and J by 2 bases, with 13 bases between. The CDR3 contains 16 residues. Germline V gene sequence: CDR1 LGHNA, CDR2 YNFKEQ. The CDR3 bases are TGTGCCAGCAGCCAAGATTTCGGGTTTCCTCAAGAGACCCAGTACTTC. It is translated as CASSQDFGFPQETQYF.

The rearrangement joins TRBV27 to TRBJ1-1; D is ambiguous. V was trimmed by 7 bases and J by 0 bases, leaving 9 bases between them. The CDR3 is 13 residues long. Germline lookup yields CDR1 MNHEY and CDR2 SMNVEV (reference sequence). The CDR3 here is CASMEEMNTEAFF. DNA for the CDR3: TGTGCCAGCATGGAGGAAATGAACACTGAAGCTTTCTTT.

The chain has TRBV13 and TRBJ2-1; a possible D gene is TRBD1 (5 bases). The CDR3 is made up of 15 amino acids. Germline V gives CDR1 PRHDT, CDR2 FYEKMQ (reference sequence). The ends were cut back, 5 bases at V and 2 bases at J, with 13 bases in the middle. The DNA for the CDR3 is TGTGCCAGCAGCCCTCAGGGTCCTGCCTACAATGAGCAGTTCTTC. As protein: CASSPQGPAYNEQFF.